This TCR beta chain came from a study of blood T cell repertoires in COVID-19. Some clones are missing from TCRdb's copy, which holds only in-frame ones; the method was immunoSEQ multiplex PCR. The sample holds approximately 170,000 clones, roughly 81% seen once. The material sequenced was peripheral blood. The TCR sequence derives from a man aged 35 to 55 who had recovered from COVID-19.

The CDR3 region is CASSKAGSGNSEQYF. CDR3 DNA sequence: TGCGCCAGCAGCAAAGCGGGCAGCGGGAATAGCGAGCAGTACTTC. V usage is TRBV4-1 and J usage is TRBJ2-7, with 7 bases fitting TRBD2. Germline CDR1 reads MGHRA; CDR2 reads YSYEKL. The CDR3 is 15 amino acids. V trimming: 5 bases; J trimming: 6 bases; junction bases outside the gene matches: 13.